This T cell receptor beta chain was identified during a study of T cell responses to AZD1222 COVID-19 vaccine. Broader study findings: Spike-wide coverage was observed for vaccine-associated CD4 TCRs, with dominant responses at 160-218 and 743-854. Just a handful of people given AZD1222 tested seropositive at baseline. Possibly, clonal diversity was underestimated; donors were largely white British and included more females.

On this clone: The antigen is undetermined.

There are 15 residues in the CDR3. Per the germline V gene, CDR1 is LNHDA and CDR2 is SQIVND (reference sequence). The V end was cut by 2 bases, the J end by 6 bases, with 16 bases between. Assay used: immunoSEQ multiplex PCR; TCRdb lists only in-frame clones, some missing. Of more than 150,000 clones detected, more than 75% appear once; the ten largest clones hold over 8%. This chain uses TRBV19 with TRBJ1-2; a weak D match, TRBD1 (5 bases). This clonotype was obtained from an adult who received the AZD1222 COVID-19 vaccine. Sample: peripheral blood, taken 28 days after the second AZD1222 dose. CDR3 region: CASSITGLPPHGYTF. The CDR3 DNA sequence: TGTGCCAGTAGTATAACGGGACTTCCTCCACATGGCTACACCTTC.